This passage covers 21 T cell receptor beta chains from one sample sequenced in a study of cytotoxic CD8 clonotypes in ibrutinib-treated CLL. TCRdb's copy holds only in-frame clones and misses some; the assay was immunoSEQ multiplex PCR. The sample records approximately 15,000 clones, approximately 60% being singletons. The specimen comprised PBMCs, sampled before ibrutinib treatment. The receptors derive from a human donor with chronic lymphocytic leukemia.

This sequence joins TRBV5-5 and TRBJ1-2, with 7 nucleotides matching TRBD1. V lost 0 bases and J lost 8; bases outside the gene matches: 7. Germline CDR1 is SGHKS and CDR2 is YYEKEE (reference sequence). This CDR3 region has 14 residues. The CDR3 DNA reads TGTGCCAGCAGCTTGGGACAGGGATTATACGGCTACACCTTC. Translated: CASSLGQGLYGYTF.

The chain employs TRBV5-1 and TRBJ1-5; 10 nucleotides align to TRBD1. The CDR3 spans 13 residues. Germline V gene lookup returns CDR1 SGHRS and CDR2 YFSETQ. With 4 bases clipped from V and 9 bases from J, the junction kept 4 bases outside the gene matches. CDR3 nucleotides: TGCGCCAGCAGCCCGACAGGGGGCACGCCCCAGCATTTT. Its translation: CASSPTGGTPQHF.

V gene TRBV19 combines with J gene TRBJ2-5; 10 bases agree with TRBD2. Losses at the gene ends were 4 bases for V and 5 bases for J; bases not matched to a gene: 7. Looked up from germline, CDR1 is LNHDA and CDR2 is SQIVND (reference sequence). This CDR3 is 15 amino acids long. The CDR3, as DNA: TGTGCCAGTAGTACCGGACTAGCGGAATTGGAGACCCAGTACTTC. This sequence encodes CASSTGLAELETQYF.

J is TRBJ2-1 and V is TRBV2; D uncertain. Germline loops: CDR1 SNHLY, CDR2 FYNNEI. The CDR3 consists of 16 residues. Trimming cost V 3 bases and J 2 bases, with 14 bases left between them. CDR3 in DNA: TGTGCCAGCAGTGACATGGTGCCAGAACCCTACAATGAGCAGTTCTTC. Residues: CASSDMVPEPYNEQFF.

V gene TRBV28 combines with J gene TRBJ2-7; TRBD1 might be the D (6 bases). Trimming removed 5 bases at V and 6 bases at J, with 8 bases between. The CDR3 runs 11 residues. Germline V gene sequence: CDR1 MDHEN, CDR2 SYDVKM. The CDR3 reads CASSLQGEQYF. For the CDR3, the DNA is TGTGCCAGCAGTCTACAGGGCGAGCAGTACTTC. The full variable domain, its missing parts supplied by reference TRBV28 and TRBJ2-7, is DVKVTQSSRYLVKRTGEKVFLECVQDMDHENMFWYRQDPGLGLRLIYFSYDVKMKEKGDIPEGYSVSREKKERFSLILESASTNQTSMYLCASSLQGEQYFGPGTRLTVT.

The V gene is TRBV10-1, the J gene TRBJ2-2; D is uncertain. V was clipped by 3 bases and J by 5 bases, with 10 bases between them. From germline, CDR1 is WNHNN and CDR2 SYGVQD (reference sequence). The CDR3 covers 14 residues. In DNA form, the CDR3 reads TGCGCCAGCAGTGAAAACTTTGGGACCGGGGAGCTGTTTTTT. Translated: CASSENFGTGELFF.

In its sample, this clone was seen once. The gene calls are TRBV19 and TRBJ2-2, with D possibly TRBD2 on 6 matching bases. CDR3 length: 16 residues. V was shortened by 10 bases and J by 2 bases, with 20 bases between the two germline ends. Germline CDR1 is LNHDA and CDR2 is SQIVND (reference sequence). DNA of the CDR3: TGTGCCACCCGAGGAGGCGGAGGGTTTAACACCGGGGAGCTGTTTTTT. Amino acids: CATRGGGGFNTGELFF. Combining the CDR3 with reference TRBV19 and TRBJ2-2 gives the whole variable domain DGGITQSPKYLFRKEGQNVTLSCEQNLNHDAMYWYRQDPGQGLRLIYYSQIVNDFQKGDIAEGYSVSREKKESFPLTVTSAQKNPTAFYLCATRGGGGFNTGELFFGEGSRLTVL.

Only one count was recorded for this clone. The chain employs TRBV5-6 and TRBJ2-3; perhaps TRBD2 as D (5 bases). Germline values: CDR1 SGHDT, CDR2 YYEEEE. The V gene lost 0 bases and the J gene lost 0 bases, with 11 bases spanning the gap. CDR3 size: 16 residues. CDR3 protein: CASSLERGASTDTQYF. DNA for the CDR3: TGTGCCAGCAGCTTGGAACGGGGTGCTAGCACAGATACGCAGTATTTT.

The V call is TRBV2, the J call TRBJ1-4, with D uncertain. The CDR3 runs 14 residues. V dropped 4 bases and J dropped 4 bases, with 10 bases sitting between them. CDR1 is SNHLY and CDR2 is FYNNEI in the germline V gene. The DNA of the CDR3 is TGTGCCAGCAGTGCGGCGTCACGTAATGAAAAACTGTTTTTT. It yields the protein CASSAASRNEKLFF.

This clone was picked up one time. The chain links TRBV7-2 to TRBJ2-7, with D uncertain. Germline assignment: CDR1 SGHTA and CDR2 FQGNSA. The V end was cut by 5 bases, the J end by 6 bases, with 20 bases between. The CDR3 totals 15 residues. In DNA, the CDR3 is TGTGCCAGCAGCCCCGACTTTAAACGGACGGCCGAGCAGTACTTC. It specifies CASSPDFKRTAEQYF. The variable domain in full, with the rest retrieved from reference TRBV7-2 and TRBJ2-7, is GAGVSQSPSNKVTEKGKDVELRCDPISGHTALYWYRQSLGQGLEFLIYFQGNSAPDKSGLPSDRFSAERTGGSVSTLTIQRTQQEDSAVYLCASSPDFKRTAEQYFGPGTRLTVT.

The gene calls are TRBV28 and TRBJ1-1, with D perhaps matching TRBD1 (5 bases). This CDR3 has 14 residues. The V gene's germline CDR1 is MDHEN and CDR2 SYDVKM. V gave up 7 bases and J gave up 2 bases, with 14 bases separating them. CDR3 sequence (DNA): TGTGCCAGCACCAGTAGTGGGGCCAACACTGAAGCTTTCTTT. Translating it yields CASTSSGANTEAFF. The complete variable domain, with remaining parts taken from reference TRBV28 and TRBJ1-1, reads DVKVTQSSRYLVKRTGEKVFLECVQDMDHENMFWYRQDPGLGLRLIYFSYDVKMKEKGDIPEGYSVSREKKERFSLILESASTNQTSMYLCASTSSGANTEAFFGQGTRLTVV.

The V gene is TRBV10-2, the J gene TRBJ1-2, with D perhaps matching TRBD1 (5 bases). CDR1 and CDR2 from the germline V gene are WSHSY and SAAADI. V lost 4 bases to trimming and J lost 6 bases, with 9 bases between them. The CDR3 is 12 amino acids. CDR3 sequence reads: CASSGGFDGYTF. DNA for the CDR3: TGCGCCAGCAGTGGGGGGTTTGATGGCTACACCTTC.

This clone was counted a few times. This chain connects TRBV18 to TRBJ2-7, with D perhaps TRBD1 or TRBD2 (6 bases each). Between the trimmed V and J ends, which lost 6 bases and 7 bases, there was a span of 10 bases. The CDR3 consists of 11 residues. CDR1 is KGHSH and CDR2 is LQKENI in the germline V gene. The CDR3 here is CASSLGGEQYV. In nucleotides, the CDR3 is TGTGCCAGCTCGCTAGGGGGGGAGCAGTACGTC.

This clone was detected once. The chain uses TRBV6-5 and TRBJ1-1, with D maybe TRBD1 (5 bases). CDR3 length: 16 amino acids. Trimming left V 0 bases short and J 1 base short, with 12 bases between. Per the germline V gene, CDR1 is MNHEY and CDR2 is SVGAGI. The DNA for the CDR3 is TGTGCCAGCAGTTACTCGATGGGGGATGGGAACACTGAAGCTTTCTTT. This sequence encodes CASSYSMGDGNTEAFF.

This chain links TRBV27 with TRBJ2-3, with D unresolved. The ends were cut back, 0 bases at V and 2 bases at J, with 9 bases in the middle. Germline V gene sequence: CDR1 MNHEY, CDR2 SMNVEV (reference sequence). The CDR3 contains 15 residues. CDR3 protein: CASSLSTQITDTQYF. CDR3 DNA sequence: TGTGCCAGCAGTTTATCGACTCAAATCACAGATACGCAGTATTTT.

The genes are TRBV6-1 and TRBJ2-1; D is uncertain. The V and J ends lost 5 bases and 9 bases respectively, with 8 bases between them. CDR3 size: 11 residues. The germline V gene encodes CDR1 MNHNS and CDR2 SASEGT. CDR3 nucleotides: TGTGCCAGCAGTTACCTGGGTGAGCAGTTCTTC. Residues: CASSYLGEQFF.

The genes are TRBV6-1 and TRBJ2-7; D not resolved. This CDR3 is built from 16 residues. The germline V gene encodes CDR1 MNHNS and CDR2 SASEGT. The V end lost 4 bases, the J end lost 1 base, and 17 bases lay between the germline ends. For the CDR3, the DNA is TGTGCCAGCAGTGTTATAGGGTCCAGTTCTTCCTACGAGCAGTACTTC. It specifies CASSVIGSSSSYEQYF.

This clone was found a few times. The V and J genes are TRBV21-1 and TRBJ2-1; the table's D gene call, TRBD2, was not cross checked with the DNA. TRBV21-1 is a pseudogene locus. This CDR3 is built from 16 residues. The CDR3 region has the DNA TGTGCCAGCAATTATGTAGCGGCGTGCTTCGGCGATGAGCAGTTCTTC. It yields the protein CASNYVAACFGDEQFF.

The gene calls are TRBV7-2 and TRBJ2-3, with a weak D call TRBD2 (6 bases). V was trimmed by 1 base and J by 2 bases, leaving 13 bases between them. The CDR3 totals 16 residues. The germline V gene encodes CDR1 SGHTA and CDR2 FQGNSA. CDR3 bases: TGTGCCAGCAGCTTAGTGGCGTCGGGAGTCACAGATACGCAGTATTTT. This translates into CASSLVASGVTDTQYF. The whole variable domain, remainder taken from reference TRBV7-2 and TRBJ2-3, is GAGVSQSPSNKVTEKGKDVELRCDPISGHTALYWYRQSLGQGLEFLIYFQGNSAPDKSGLPSDRFSAERTGGSVSTLTIQRTQQEDSAVYLCASSLVASGVTDTQYFGPGTRLTVL.

This chain links TRBV7-2 with TRBJ1-5; the match to TRBD1 covers 9 bases. Germline CDR1 reads SGHTA; CDR2 reads FQGNSA. V was pared by 1 base and J by 6 bases, with 4 bases of the junction left unmatched. The CDR3 has 15 residues. The CDR3: CASSLVTGGFQPQHF. The CDR3 DNA sequence: TGTGCCAGCAGCTTAGTAACAGGGGGCTTTCAGCCCCAGCATTTT.

This chain uses TRBV5-4 with TRBJ2-3; D is unresolved. Looked up from germline, CDR1 is SGHNT and CDR2 is YYREEE (reference sequence). This CDR3 comprises 16 residues. V lost 4 bases, J lost 2 bases, and 17 bases lay in between. CDR3 coding DNA: TGTGCCAGCAGCCCAAGAAGTGGTCTCATCACAGATACGCAGTATTTT. Translating it yields CASSPRSGLITDTQYF.